One sample yielded the 25 T cell receptor beta chains listed below, sequenced in a study of blood T cell repertoires in COVID-19. Sequenced by immunoSEQ multiplex PCR; TCRdb stores in-frame clones only, minus some. Of fewer than 250,000 clones listed, 83% are singletons. The sequenced sample was peripheral blood. These receptors were collected from a human donor in a cohort sampled during active COVID-19.

This clone appeared a few times. The chain uses TRBV7-6 and TRBJ2-1; 8 bases match TRBD1. The V gene's germline CDR1 is SGHVS and CDR2 FNYEAQ. The J segment lost 9 bases and the V segment lost 4 bases, leaving 11 bases of the junction unmatched. CDR3 size: 15 residues. DNA of the CDR3: TGTGCCAGCAGCTCCCGGACAGGGAGGAGGCTTGAGCAGTTCTTC. Its translation: CASSSRTGRRLEQFF.

The chain is built from TRBV7-9 and TRBJ1-5; a weak D match, TRBD1 (5 bases). Trimming removed 1 base at V and 6 bases at J, with 10 bases between. This CDR3 contains 14 residues. Germline loops: CDR1 SEHNR, CDR2 FQNEAQ (reference sequence). The CDR3 reads CASSLGGGGQPQHF. In nucleotides, the CDR3 is TGTGCCAGCAGCTTAGGCGGGGGAGGTCAGCCCCAGCATTTT.

The chain carries TRBV20-1 and TRBJ2-1, with 12 bases matching TRBD2. The junction had 12 bases not matched to a gene; V was cut back by 3 bases and J by 0 bases. Germline assignment: CDR1 DFQATT and CDR2 SNEGSKA (reference sequence). The CDR3 consists of 19 residues. The CDR3 loop reads CSASGARTSGIYSYNEQFF. In DNA form, the CDR3 reads TGCAGTGCTAGTGGGGCCCGGACTAGCGGGATATACTCCTACAATGAGCAGTTCTTC.

The DNA for the CDR3 is TGTGCCAGCAGCTTTAGTGGGAGAAGGCTCTACACCGGGGAGCTGTTTTTT. It codes for CASSFSGRRLYTGELFF. The chain joins TRBV7-9 to TRBJ2-2, with TRBD2 as a possible D gene (5 bases). Per germline, CDR1 SEHNR and CDR2 FQNEAQ (reference sequence). Trimming took 3 bases from V and 3 from J, leaving 17 bases between them. CDR3 length: 17 residues.

This chain joins TRBV21-1 and TRBJ2-3; no DNA check was done on the table's D call, TRBD1. TRBV21-1 is annotated as a pseudogene. The CDR3 has 11 amino acids. The CDR3 spells CASIQTDTQYF. In nucleotides, the CDR3 is TGTGCCAGCATCCAAACAGATACGCAGTATTTT.

This chain connects TRBV5-4 to TRBJ1-5; 7 nucleotides align to TRBD1. Germline values: CDR1 SGHNT, CDR2 YYREEE (reference sequence). The V gene end was trimmed by 4 bases and the J gene end by 4 bases; junction bases not matched to a gene: 8. The CDR3 covers 15 residues. The CDR3 DNA reads as TGTGCCAGCAGCCAGGGGGGAACAGAAAATCAGCCCCAGCATTTT. Amino acid sequence: CASSQGGTENQPQHF.

The chain employs TRBV7-2 and TRBJ2-3; the D is unclear. The CDR3 totals 14 residues. V lost 1 base and J 3 bases, leaving 8 bases between the germline ends. CDR1 is SGHTA and CDR2 is FQGNSA in the germline V gene. The CDR3 region is CASSLVSRTDTQYF. The CDR3 DNA follows: TGTGCCAGCAGCTTAGTGTCCCGGACAGATACGCAGTATTTT. The entire variable domain, with the rest obtained from reference TRBV7-2 and TRBJ2-3, is as follows: GAGVSQSPSNKVTEKGKDVELRCDPISGHTALYWYRQSLGQGLEFLIYFQGNSAPDKSGLPSDRFSAERTGGSVSTLTIQRTQQEDSAVYLCASSLVSRTDTQYFGPGTRLTVL.

V gene TRBV11-2 combines with J gene TRBJ2-5, with TRBD1 matching 7 bases. The germline V gene has CDR1 SGHAT and CDR2 FQNNGV. CDR3 size: 15 residues. Trimming at V came to 2 bases and at J to 4 bases, leaving 7 bases not matched to a gene. CDR3 nucleotides: TGTGCCAGCAGCTTAAGAACAGGGGCAGGAGAGACCCAGTACTTC. It codes for CASSLRTGAGETQYF.

The genes are TRBV13 and TRBJ2-5; D gene ambiguous. This CDR3 region has 14 residues. With 2 bases removed from V and 1 base from J, the gap between germline ends came to 8 bases. The germline V gene encodes CDR1 PRHDT and CDR2 FYEKMQ (reference sequence). CDR3 amino acids: CASSLWPSQETQYF. CDR3 in DNA: TGTGCCAGCAGCTTATGGCCAAGCCAAGAGACCCAGTACTTC. The full variable domain, in which reference TRBV13 and TRBJ2-5 provide the parts outside the CDR3, is AAGVIQSPRHLIKEKRETATLKCYPIPRHDTVYWYQQGPGQDPQFLISFYEKMQSDKGSIPDRFSAQQFSDYHSELNMSSLELGDSALYFCASSLWPSQETQYFGPGTRLLVL.

The chain links TRBV9 to TRBJ1-1; D perhaps matches TRBD1 (6 bases). The CDR3 runs 15 residues. In germline, CDR1 is SGDLS, CDR2 YYNGEE. Between the trimmed V and J ends, which lost 0 bases and 3 bases, there was a span of 12 bases. The CDR3 region is CASSVVAGADTEAFF. The CDR3 bases are TGTGCCAGCAGCGTAGTCGCGGGGGCGGACACTGAAGCTTTCTTT.

The chain has TRBV30 and TRBJ2-2, with 12 bases aligning to TRBD2. This CDR3 region has 15 residues. Trimming took 5 bases from V and 6 from J; bases not matched to a gene: 7. The germline V gene encodes CDR1 GTSNPN and CDR2 SVGIG (reference sequence). CDR3 DNA sequence: TGTGCCTGGTCCCGGGGACTAGCGGGCGCCGGGGAGCTGTTTTTT. Encoded protein: CAWSRGLAGAGELFF.

The chain employs TRBV25-1 and TRBJ1-2; D is perhaps TRBD1 (6 bases). V lost 1 base and J 4 bases, leaving 13 bases between the germline ends. CDR1 is MGHDK and CDR2 is SYGVNS in the germline V gene. CDR3 length: 15 amino acids. CDR3 loop: CASSESGVGFYGYTF. The CDR3 bases are TGTGCCAGCAGTGAATCAGGGGTTGGGTTCTATGGCTACACCTTC.

V and J are TRBV2 and TRBJ2-7, with TRBD2 matching over 11 bases. The CDR3 runs 15 residues. In germline, CDR1 is SNHLY, CDR2 FYNNEI. V was pared by 5 bases and J by 8 bases, with 11 bases of the junction left unmatched. CDR3 in DNA: TGTGCCAGCAGTTATTCACTAGCGGGAGAGACGAAGCAGTACTTC. This sequence encodes CASSYSLAGETKQYF. Full variable domain (remainder filled in from reference TRBV2 and TRBJ2-7): EPEVTQTPSHQVTQMGQEVILRCVPISNHLYFYWYRQILGQKVEFLVSFYNNEISEKSEIFDDQFSVERPDGSNFTLKIRSTKLEDSAMYFCASSYSLAGETKQYFGPGTRLTVT.

This chain uses TRBV5-8 with TRBJ2-3; 8 bases map to TRBD2. This CDR3 spans 14 amino acids. Unmatched junction bases numbered 5, after V lost 4 bases and J lost 4 bases. In germline, CDR1 is SGHTS, CDR2 YDEGEE. The CDR3 DNA is TGTGCCAGCAGCCACCGGGGGGGGGCAGATACGCAGTATTTT. It encodes CASSHRGGADTQYF. Complete variable domain (other parts from reference TRBV5-8 and TRBJ2-3): EAGVTQSPTHLIKTRGQQATLRCSPISGHTSVYWYQQALGLGLQFLLWYDEGEERNRGNFPPRFSGRQFPNYSSELNVNALELEDSALYLCASSHRGGADTQYFGPGTRLTVL.

The rearrangement links TRBV25-1 to TRBJ2-1; 9 nucleotides align to TRBD2. Germline CDR1 reads MGHDK; CDR2 reads SYGVNS. CDR3 size: 17 residues. J gave up 4 bases and V 4 bases, and 11 bases lay outside the gene matches. CDR3 loop: CASSGSVAGAGYNEQFF. The CDR3 DNA sequence: TGTGCCAGCAGTGGGTCTGTAGCGGGAGCAGGATACAATGAGCAGTTCTTC.

The rearrangement uses TRBV11-2 and TRBJ2-5; 8 bases align to TRBD1. Germline V gene lookup returns CDR1 SGHAT and CDR2 FQNNGV. CDR3 length: 16 amino acids. Trimming removed 2 bases from V and 1 base from J; junction bases left unmatched: 6. Written as DNA, the CDR3 is TGTGCCAGCAGCTTAAGTCAGGGGGCTTTCCAAGAGACCCAGTACTTC. This encodes CASSLSQGAFQETQYF. Together with reference TRBV11-2 and TRBJ2-5, the CDR3 gives the full variable domain: EAGVAQSPRYKIIEKRQSVAFWCNPISGHATLYWYQQILGQGPKLLIQFQNNGVVDDSQLPKDRFSAERLKGVDSTLKIQPAKLEDSAVYLCASSLSQGAFQETQYFGPGTRLLVL.

This clone was found a few times. The V gene is TRBV28, the J gene TRBJ2-7, with D possibly matching TRBD2 (5 bases). The CDR3 is 16 amino acids. CDR1 is MDHEN, CDR2 SYDVKM, per germline. Trimming pared 5 bases from V and 2 bases from J, leaving 19 bases between. CDR3 nucleotides: TGTGCCAGCAGTCTGAGGGTAGCACTAGATCCCTACGAGCAGTACTTC. Protein sequence: CASSLRVALDPYEQYF.

This chain joins TRBV28 and TRBJ2-1; 13 bases align to TRBD2. V was pared by 3 bases and J by 12 bases, with 20 bases of the junction left unmatched. Germline V gene data show CDR1 as MDHEN and CDR2 as SYDVKM. The CDR3 runs 19 residues. The CDR3 DNA is TGTGCCAGCAGTTTTGTAGGGCCCCTGACTAGCGGGAGGATTTGGGGGCAGTTCTTC. Its protein is CASSFVGPLTSGRIWGQFF.

This clone has only one observation. V usage is TRBV19 and J usage is TRBJ1-4, with 9 bases identical to TRBD1. The V segment lost 3 bases and the J segment 8 bases; nucleotides outside the gene matches: 7. Germline assignment: CDR1 LNHDA and CDR2 SQIVND (reference sequence). CDR3 size: 15 residues. CDR3 protein: CASSMGQGLGEKLFF. CDR3 coding DNA: TGTGCCAGTAGTATGGGACAGGGCTTGGGGGAAAAACTGTTTTTT.

This clone has more than one count but fewer than ten. J is TRBJ2-7 and V is TRBV28; 11 nucleotides align to TRBD2. V trimming: 4 bases; J trimming: 7 bases; junction bases outside the gene matches: 15. CDR1 and CDR2 from the germline V gene are MDHEN and SYDVKM. The length of the CDR3 is 17 residues. The CDR3 sequence: CASSSIIAGGSFGEQYF. CDR3 coding DNA: TGTGCCAGCAGTTCGATAATAGCGGGAGGGTCCTTTGGTGAGCAGTACTTC.

This chain links TRBV3-1 (or the pseudogene TRBV3-2) with TRBJ1-6; D ambiguous. Trimming took 0 bases from V and 6 from J, leaving 18 bases between them. Germline V CDR1 and CDR2: LGHDT, YNNKEL (reference sequence). The CDR3 length is 18 residues. For the CDR3, the DNA is TGTGCCAGCAGCCAAGAGAGGGCCGGGAGGCTGCTTAATTCACCCCTCCACTTT. This codes for CASSQERAGRLLNSPLHF.

The table lists this clone with a count of one. J is TRBJ2-2 and V is TRBV4-1, with TRBD1 matching over 8 bases. With 0 bases clipped from V and 2 bases from J, the junction kept 2 bases outside the gene matches. CDR3 length equals 16 residues. Germline lookup yields CDR1 MGHRA and CDR2 YSYEKL. CDR3 in DNA: TGCGCCAGCAGCCAAGAGGCAGGGGGCAACACCGGGGAGCTGTTTTTT. Protein sequence: CASSQEAGGNTGELFF.

The rearrangement joins TRBV5-4 to TRBJ2-3; 7 bases are shared with TRBD2. This CDR3 is 15 amino acids long. Germline loops: CDR1 SGHNT, CDR2 YYREEE (reference sequence). J gave up 2 bases and V 1 base, and 4 bases lay outside the gene matches. CDR3 bases: TGTGCCAGCAGCTTGCGGGCGGGGGTCACAGATACGCAGTATTTT. It is translated as CASSLRAGVTDTQYF.

The chain links TRBV24-1 to TRBJ2-5; 8 bases line up with TRBD1. V lost 4 bases and J lost 4; bases outside the gene matches: 7. Germline CDR1 and CDR2: KGHDR and SFDVKD. This CDR3 contains 15 residues. CDR3 DNA: TGTGCCACCAGTGACTCGACAGGGGACGGAGAGACCCAGTACTTC. The encoded protein is CATSDSTGDGETQYF.

The CDR3 loop reads CASTRSPSGVSYNEQFF. The CDR3 DNA reads as TGTGCCAGCACTCGATCCCCTAGCGGGGTCTCCTACAATGAGCAGTTCTTC. The V gene is TRBV6-6, the J gene TRBJ2-1; 9 bases are a match to TRBD2. The CDR3 extends over 17 amino acids. Unmatched junction bases numbered 10, after V lost 7 bases and J lost 0 bases. The germline V gene encodes CDR1 MNHNY and CDR2 SVGAGI (reference sequence).